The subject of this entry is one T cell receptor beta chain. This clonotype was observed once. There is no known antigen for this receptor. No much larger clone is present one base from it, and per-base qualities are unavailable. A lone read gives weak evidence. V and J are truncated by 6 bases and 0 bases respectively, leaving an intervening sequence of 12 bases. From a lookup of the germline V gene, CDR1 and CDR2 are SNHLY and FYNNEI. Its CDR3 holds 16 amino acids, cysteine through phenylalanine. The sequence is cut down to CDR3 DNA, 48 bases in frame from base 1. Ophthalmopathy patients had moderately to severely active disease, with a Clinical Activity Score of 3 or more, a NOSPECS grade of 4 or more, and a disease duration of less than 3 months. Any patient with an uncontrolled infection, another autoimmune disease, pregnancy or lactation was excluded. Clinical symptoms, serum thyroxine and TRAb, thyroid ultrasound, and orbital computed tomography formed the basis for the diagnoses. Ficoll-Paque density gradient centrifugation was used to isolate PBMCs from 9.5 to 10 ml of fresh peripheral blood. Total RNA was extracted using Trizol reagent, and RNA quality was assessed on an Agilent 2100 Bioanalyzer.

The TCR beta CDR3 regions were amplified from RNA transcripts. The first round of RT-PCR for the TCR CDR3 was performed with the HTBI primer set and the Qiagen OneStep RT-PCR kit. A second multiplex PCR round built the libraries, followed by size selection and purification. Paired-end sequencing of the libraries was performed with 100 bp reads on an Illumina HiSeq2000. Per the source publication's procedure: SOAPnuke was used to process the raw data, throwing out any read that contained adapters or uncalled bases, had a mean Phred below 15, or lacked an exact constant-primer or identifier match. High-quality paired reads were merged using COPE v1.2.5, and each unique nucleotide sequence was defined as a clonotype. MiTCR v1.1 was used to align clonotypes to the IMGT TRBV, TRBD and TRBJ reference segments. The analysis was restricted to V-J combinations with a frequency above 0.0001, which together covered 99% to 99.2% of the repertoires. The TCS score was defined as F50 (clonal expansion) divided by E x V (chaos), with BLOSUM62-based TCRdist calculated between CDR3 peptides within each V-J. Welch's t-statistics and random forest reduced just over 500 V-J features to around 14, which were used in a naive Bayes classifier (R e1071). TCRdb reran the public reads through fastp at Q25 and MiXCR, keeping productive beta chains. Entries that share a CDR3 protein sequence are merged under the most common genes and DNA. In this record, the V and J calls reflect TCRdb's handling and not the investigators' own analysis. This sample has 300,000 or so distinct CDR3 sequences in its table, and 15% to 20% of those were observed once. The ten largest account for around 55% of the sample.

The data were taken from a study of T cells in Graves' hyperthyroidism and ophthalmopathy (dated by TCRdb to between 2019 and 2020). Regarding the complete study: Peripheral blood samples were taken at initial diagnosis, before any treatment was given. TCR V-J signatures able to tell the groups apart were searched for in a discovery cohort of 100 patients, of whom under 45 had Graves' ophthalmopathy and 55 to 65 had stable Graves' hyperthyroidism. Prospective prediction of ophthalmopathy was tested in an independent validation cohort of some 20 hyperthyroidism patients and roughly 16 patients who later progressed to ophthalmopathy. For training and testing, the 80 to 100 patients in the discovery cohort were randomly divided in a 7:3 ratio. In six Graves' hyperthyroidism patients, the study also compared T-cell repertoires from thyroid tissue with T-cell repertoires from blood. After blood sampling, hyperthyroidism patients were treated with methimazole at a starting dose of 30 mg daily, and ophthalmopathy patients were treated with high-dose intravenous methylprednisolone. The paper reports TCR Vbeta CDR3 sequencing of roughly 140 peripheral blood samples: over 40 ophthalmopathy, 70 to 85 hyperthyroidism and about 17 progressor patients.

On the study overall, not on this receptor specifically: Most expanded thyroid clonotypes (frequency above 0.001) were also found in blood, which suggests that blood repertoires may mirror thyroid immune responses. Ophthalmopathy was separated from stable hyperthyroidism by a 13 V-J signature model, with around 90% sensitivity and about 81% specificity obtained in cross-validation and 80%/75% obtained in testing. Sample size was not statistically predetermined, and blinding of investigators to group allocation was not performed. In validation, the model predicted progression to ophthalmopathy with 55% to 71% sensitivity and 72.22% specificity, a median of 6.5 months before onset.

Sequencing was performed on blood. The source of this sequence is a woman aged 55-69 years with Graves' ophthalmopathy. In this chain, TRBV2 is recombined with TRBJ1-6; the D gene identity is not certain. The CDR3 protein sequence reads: CASSQGRSSYNSPLHF. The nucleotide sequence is TGTGCCAGCAGCCAAGGGCGGAGCTCCTATAATTCACCCCTCCACTTT.